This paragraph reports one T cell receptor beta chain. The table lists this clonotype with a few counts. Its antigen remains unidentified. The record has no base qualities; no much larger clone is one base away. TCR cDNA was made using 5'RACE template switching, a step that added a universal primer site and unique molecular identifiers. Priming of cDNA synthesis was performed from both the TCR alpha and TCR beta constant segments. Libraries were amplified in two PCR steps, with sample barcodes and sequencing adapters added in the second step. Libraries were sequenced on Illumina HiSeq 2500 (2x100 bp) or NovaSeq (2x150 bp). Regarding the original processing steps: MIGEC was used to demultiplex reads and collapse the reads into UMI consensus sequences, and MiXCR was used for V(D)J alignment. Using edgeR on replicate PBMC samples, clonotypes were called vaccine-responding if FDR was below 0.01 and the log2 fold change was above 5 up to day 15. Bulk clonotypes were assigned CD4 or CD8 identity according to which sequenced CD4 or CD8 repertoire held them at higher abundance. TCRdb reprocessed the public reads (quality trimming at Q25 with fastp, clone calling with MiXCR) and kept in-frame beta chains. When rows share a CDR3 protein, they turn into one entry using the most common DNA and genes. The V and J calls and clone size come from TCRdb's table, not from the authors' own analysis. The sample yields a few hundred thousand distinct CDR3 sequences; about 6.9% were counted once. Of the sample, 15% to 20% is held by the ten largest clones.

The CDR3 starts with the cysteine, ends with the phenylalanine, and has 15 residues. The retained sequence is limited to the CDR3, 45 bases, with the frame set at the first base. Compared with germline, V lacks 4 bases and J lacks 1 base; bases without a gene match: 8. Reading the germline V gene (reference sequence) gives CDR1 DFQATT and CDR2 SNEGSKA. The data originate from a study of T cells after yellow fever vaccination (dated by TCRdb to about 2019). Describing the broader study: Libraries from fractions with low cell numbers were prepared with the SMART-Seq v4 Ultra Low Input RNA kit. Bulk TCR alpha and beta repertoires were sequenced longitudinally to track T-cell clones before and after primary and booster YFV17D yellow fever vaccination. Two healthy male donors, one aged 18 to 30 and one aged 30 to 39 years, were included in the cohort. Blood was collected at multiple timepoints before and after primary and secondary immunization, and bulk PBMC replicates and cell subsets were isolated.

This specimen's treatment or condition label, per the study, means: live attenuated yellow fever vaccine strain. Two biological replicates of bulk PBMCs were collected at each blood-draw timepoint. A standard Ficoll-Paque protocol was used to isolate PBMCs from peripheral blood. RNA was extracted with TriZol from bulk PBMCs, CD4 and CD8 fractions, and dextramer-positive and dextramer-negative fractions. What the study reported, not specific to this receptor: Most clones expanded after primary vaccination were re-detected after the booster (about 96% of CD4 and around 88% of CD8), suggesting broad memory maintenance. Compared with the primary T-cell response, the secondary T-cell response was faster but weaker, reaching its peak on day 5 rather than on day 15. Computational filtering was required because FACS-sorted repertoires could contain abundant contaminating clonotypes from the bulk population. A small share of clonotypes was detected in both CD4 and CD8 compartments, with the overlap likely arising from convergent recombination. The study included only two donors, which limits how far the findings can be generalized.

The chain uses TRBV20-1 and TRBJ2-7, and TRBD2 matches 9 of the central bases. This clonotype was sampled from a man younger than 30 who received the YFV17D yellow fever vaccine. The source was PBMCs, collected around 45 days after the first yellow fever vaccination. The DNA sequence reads TGCAGTGCTAAGGGAGCGGGACTAGCATCCTACGAGCAGTACTTC. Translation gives CSAKGAGLASYEQYF.